The present entry profiles one T cell receptor (beta chain) with its context. Its target is unknown. J lost 0 bases, V lost 3 bases, and 4 bases had no gene match. The CDR3 spans 15 residues. The germline V gene has CDR1 SGHAT and CDR2 FQDESV (reference sequence). Only in-frame clones appear in the TCRdb table, and some are missing; sequencing was by immunoSEQ multiplex PCR. Among roughly 13,000 clones listed, roughly 91% were seen once. This sample is drawn from a study of monozygotic twins with cystic fibrosis. The study, taken as a whole, reports: Median Simpson clonality of roughly 0.01 suggested naive T cells predominated.

The TCR was taken from a girl aged 2-15 years with cystic fibrosis. The chain combines TRBV11-1 with TRBJ2-7; TRBD2 matches at 8 bases. Sequencing used blood. The CDR3 sequence is CASSLGGGSSYEQYF. The CDR3 DNA is TGTGCCAGCAGCTTGGGCGGGGGGAGCTCCTACGAGCAGTACTTC. The full variable domain, completed using reference TRBV11-1 and TRBJ2-7, is EAEVAQSPRYKITEKSQAVAFWCDPISGHATLYWYRQILGQGPELLVQFQDESVVDDSQLPKDRFSAERLKGVDSTLKIQPAELGDSAMYLCASSLGGGSSYEQYFGPGTRLTVT.